The source of this T cell receptor (beta chain) is a study of blood T cell repertoires in COVID-19. About the research overall: Material from acute and convalescent COVID-19 was sourced from the United States, Italy and Spain. The analysed material was cDNA or gDNA that came from T cells, B-cell-depleted T cells, or PBMCs.

Data came from immunoSEQ multiplex PCR; TCRdb stores just in-frame clones and leaves some out. Among about 140,000 clones listed, more than 80% were seen once. This clone was observed a single time. Germline CDR1 reads LGHDT; CDR2 reads YNNKEL (reference sequence). The CDR3 runs to 16 residues. The V end lost 1 base, the J end lost 3 bases, and 16 bases lay between the germline ends. The genes are TRBV3-1 (or the pseudogene TRBV3-2) and TRBJ2-7; possibly TRBD2 for D (7 bases). Sequenced sample: peripheral blood. This sequence originates from a woman aged 80 or over with acute or convalescent COVID-19. CDR3 in amino acids: CASSQVFGRGHYEQYF. In nucleotides, the CDR3 is TGTGCCAGCAGCCAAGTTTTTGGGCGGGGGCACTACGAGCAGTACTTC.